This paragraph reports one T cell receptor (beta chain). As yet, its antigen is unknown. The PCR ran on 60 Vbeta and 13 Jbeta primers. This table comes from immunoSEQ multiplex PCR, and its TCRdb copy is limited to in-frame clones, with some not included. Here the sample spans 110,000 to 150,000 clones, about 80% being singletons. Samples came from healthy bone marrow donors. The data originate from a study of cytomegalovirus exposure and HLA in healthy donors. Study-wide results and caveats: Cytomegalovirus-associated TCR beta chains were listed, numbering over 150. A later analysis reported that several of the most significant clusters appeared to be linked to common viral pathogens, among them Epstein-Barr virus. The presence/absence work took it that sequencing depth was about the same across donors.

Trimming removed 3 bases at V and 6 bases at J, with 21 bases between. This CDR3 has 16 residues. Germline V gene sequence: CDR1 KGHSH, CDR2 LQKENI. The rearrangement uses TRBV18 and TRBJ2-7; D is unclear. The TCR originated in a woman aged 55 to 70 in good health and CMV-seropositive. The sample taken for sequencing was PBMCs. The CDR3 bases are TGTGCCAGCTCACCTTCGCTCGGTAGTCTGAATGGCGAGCAGTACTTC. This codes for CASSPSLGSLNGEQYF.